The present TCR beta chain was sequenced within a study of blood T cell repertoires in COVID-19. Turning to the study itself: The samples span acute and convalescent COVID-19 from the United States, Italy and Spain.

Original handling: Quantification of nucleated cells was approximated via reference gene primer amplification. The data were produced by immunoSEQ multiplex PCR, yet TCRdb's version contains in-frame clones alone and is incomplete. Clone size and V and J calls were adopted from that table, with D and trimming inferred from the DNA. Of about 24,000 clones in the sample, over 55% were seen once. The receptor was derived from an elderly woman with acute or convalescent COVID-19. The sample comprised peripheral blood.

The CDR3 loop reads CASSKTGGAYNSPLHF. The CDR3 DNA sequence: TGTGCCAGTAGTAAGACAGGGGGCGCTTATAATTCACCCCTCCACTTT. The rearrangement uses TRBV19 and TRBJ1-6; 10 nucleotides align to TRBD1. V shed 4 bases and J 4 bases; nucleotides not matched to a gene: 4. The germline V gene encodes CDR1 LNHDA and CDR2 SQIVND (reference sequence). CDR3 length: 16 residues. The full variable domain, in which reference TRBV19 and TRBJ1-6 provide the parts outside the CDR3, is DGGITQSPKYLFRKEGQNVTLSCEQNLNHDAMYWYRQDPGQGLRLIYYSQIVNDFQKGDIAEGYSVSREKKESFPLTVTSAQKNPTAFYLCASSKTGGAYNSPLHFGNGTRLTVT.